This T cell receptor (beta chain) was sequenced in a study of blood T cell repertoires in COVID-19. Germline V lookup: CDR1 KGHSH, CDR2 LQKENI. CDR3 length equals 15 residues. V lost 6 bases and J lost 7, with 19 bases in between. TCRdb keeps only in-frame clones here, not all; method: immunoSEQ multiplex PCR. The sample records fewer than 150,000 clones, roughly 84% being singletons. Source material: peripheral blood. The V call is TRBV18, the J call TRBJ2-1, with unresolved D. The clonotype was recovered from a man in his forties with acute or convalescent COVID-19. The CDR3 DNA is TGTGCCAGCTCTACCGGAGACCGAGGCCGTAATGAGCAGTTCTTC. Protein product: CASSTGDRGRNEQFF.